The 26 T cell receptor beta chains below all came from one sample that was sequenced in a study of shared clonotypes between healthy human individuals (dated by TCRdb to 2019 to 2021). Library preparation was by the immunoSEQ multiplex PCR assay. TCRdb took over this immuneACCESS table, retaining in-frame rearrangements with V and J assigned. Such tables are incomplete; in checked studies, under half of the missing clones stem from an unresolved V gene, and the remainder is unexplained. The table for this sample lists 1.4 million to 1.5 million clones; about 96% of them were counted only once. The top ten clonotypes cover roughly 1.2% of the sample. Sequencing input: naive CD4+ T cells sorted from blood. Interpreted using the paper, the cell subset or site label stands for: CD45RA+ positively selected. Every receptor here comes from a young man in good health.

V usage is TRBV15 and J usage is TRBJ2-1; 9 bases are shared with TRBD2. V shed 4 bases, J shed 7 bases, and the junction held 5 bases outside the gene matches. The germline gives CDR1 LNHNV, CDR2 YYDKDF (reference sequence). The CDR3 runs to 14 residues. CDR3 loop: CATSKGTSWNEQFF. CDR3 bases: TGTGCCACCAGCAAAGGGACTAGCTGGAATGAGCAGTTCTTC.

This clone has only one observation. The J gene is TRBJ2-3, the V gene TRBV9; TRBD1 aligns across 8 bases. The junction had 5 bases not matched to a gene; V was cut back by 0 bases and J by 5 bases. Looked up from germline, CDR1 is SGDLS and CDR2 is YYNGEE. The CDR3 loop spans 15 amino acids. In nucleotides, the CDR3 is TGTGCCAGCAGCGTAGACAGGGGGATGAGAGATACGCAGTATTTT. It specifies CASSVDRGMRDTQYF.

The chain combines TRBV9 with TRBJ1-2; 8 bases agree with TRBD1. Germline V gene data show CDR1 as SGDLS and CDR2 as YYNGEE. Trimming took 0 bases from V and 2 from J; bases not matched to a gene: 3. The CDR3 length is 15 residues. The CDR3 reads CASSVGTGRNYGYTF. The CDR3 DNA follows: TGTGCCAGCAGCGTAGGGACAGGGAGGAACTATGGCTACACCTTC.

J is TRBJ2-1 and V is TRBV5-5; D assignment may be TRBD1 or TRBD2 (5 bases each). Trimming left V 0 bases short and J 4 bases short, with 11 bases between. The CDR3 has 15 residues. Germline CDR1 reads SGHKS; CDR2 reads YYEKEE (reference sequence). The CDR3 loop is CASSLASGAYNEQFF. The CDR3 bases are TGTGCCAGCAGCTTGGCTTCCGGGGCTTACAATGAGCAGTTCTTC.

The CDR3 region is CASSVVTSGRVDEQFF. The CDR3 DNA follows: TGTGCCAGCAGCGTAGTGACTAGCGGGAGAGTAGATGAGCAGTTCTTC. The gene calls are TRBV9 and TRBJ2-1, with TRBD2 matching over 12 bases. The CDR3 covers 16 residues. CDR1 and CDR2 (germline): SGDLS, YYNGEE. The V gene end was trimmed by 0 bases and the J gene end by 8 bases; junction bases not matched to a gene: 6.

V is TRBV5-4 and J is TRBJ2-2, with 7 bases identical to TRBD2. This CDR3 has 16 residues. V dropped 6 bases and J dropped 3; count of bases not matched to a gene: 11. CDR1 is SGHNT, CDR2 YYREEE, per germline (reference sequence). Here the CDR3 reads CASNSGLGTDTGELFF. CDR3 DNA sequence: TGTGCCAGCAACTCCGGACTAGGCACGGACACCGGGGAGCTGTTTTTT.

J is TRBJ2-7 and V is TRBV18; 8 bases match TRBD1. Germline assignment: CDR1 KGHSH and CDR2 LQKENI. The J segment lost 3 bases and the V segment lost 0 bases, leaving 4 bases of the junction unmatched. This CDR3 region has 15 residues. The CDR3 region has the DNA TGTGCCAGCTCACCACCGACAGGGGCGTTCTACGAGCAGTACTTC. This sequence encodes CASSPPTGAFYEQYF.

The rearrangement links TRBV29-1 to TRBJ2-3; 10 bases line up with TRBD1. J was trimmed by 2 bases and V by 2 bases; bases with no gene match: 7. Looked up from germline, CDR1 is SQVTM and CDR2 is ANQGSEA. This CDR3 comprises 16 residues. The CDR3 DNA is TGCAGCGTTGAAACGACAGGACAGGGGGTCACAGATACGCAGTATTTT. Protein product: CSVETTGQGVTDTQYF.

V usage is TRBV29-1 and J usage is TRBJ1-2; D might be TRBD1 (5 bases). The CDR3 consists of 12 residues. The germline gives CDR1 SQVTM, CDR2 ANQGSEA. V gave up 4 bases and J gave up 4 bases, with 10 bases separating them. The CDR3 region has the DNA TGCAGCGTTGGAGCGGGGACCTATGGCTACACCTTC. Protein: CSVGAGTYGYTF.

This sequence joins TRBV5-6 and TRBJ1-2; D is perhaps TRBD1 (5 bases). Per the germline V gene, CDR1 is SGHDT and CDR2 is YYEEEE. The V gene lost 0 bases and the J gene lost 7 bases, with 16 bases spanning the gap. The CDR3 covers 15 residues. The CDR3 nucleotides read TGTGCCAGCAGCTTGGTAGGCAGGGCGATTGGTGGCTACACCTTC. It encodes CASSLVGRAIGGYTF.

This clone has only one observation. The V and J genes are TRBV6-4 and TRBJ2-1, with 12 bases identical to TRBD2. Germline CDR1 and CDR2: MRHNA and SNTAGT. The CDR3 spans 16 residues. Trimming took 5 bases from V and 6 from J; bases not matched to a gene: 8. The CDR3 here is CASSPRTSGKRNEQFF. CDR3 in DNA: TGTGCCAGCAGTCCCCGGACTAGCGGGAAGCGCAATGAGCAGTTCTTC.

This clone showed up just once. The chain uses TRBV5-1 and TRBJ2-3, with no clear D. The V gene's germline CDR1 is SGHRS and CDR2 YFSETQ. Trimming stripped 4 bases from V and 0 bases from J, with 9 bases between. This CDR3 has 14 residues. In DNA form, the CDR3 reads TGCGCCAGCAGCGTGGCGGTCAGCACAGATACGCAGTATTTT. This sequence encodes CASSVAVSTDTQYF. Combining the CDR3 with reference TRBV5-1 and TRBJ2-3 gives the whole variable domain KAGVTQTPRYLIKTRGQQVTLSCSPISGHRSVSWYQQTPGQGLQFLFEYFSETQRNKGNFPGRFSGRQFSNSRSEMNVSTLELGDSALYLCASSVAVSTDTQYFGPGTRLTVL.

V and J are TRBV19 and TRBJ1-2, with 9 nucleotides matching TRBD1. The germline CDR1 and CDR2 sequences are LNHDA and SQIVND (reference sequence). CDR3 length equals 16 residues. CDR3 sequence (DNA): TGTGCTAGTCAGGAACAGGGGGCGGTCGGTCGCTATGGCTACACCTTC. Translating it yields CASQEQGAVGRYGYTF. The full variable domain, rest sourced from reference TRBV19 and TRBJ1-2, is DGGITQSPKYLFRKEGQNVTLSCEQNLNHDAMYWYRQDPGQGLRLIYYSQIVNDFQKGDIAEGYSVSREKKESFPLTVTSAQKNPTAFYLCASQEQGAVGRYGYTFGSGTRLTVV.

The V and J genes are TRBV5-5 and TRBJ2-3; 8 nucleotides line up with TRBD1. Germline V lookup: CDR1 SGHKS, CDR2 YYEKEE (reference sequence). Losses at the gene ends were 4 bases for V and 6 bases for J; bases not matched to a gene: 16. This CDR3 region has 17 residues. CDR3 amino acids: CASSPGWRTGFRDTQYF. The CDR3 DNA follows: TGTGCCAGCAGCCCGGGGTGGCGGACAGGGTTTAGGGATACGCAGTATTTT. Together with reference TRBV5-5 and TRBJ2-3, the CDR3 gives the full variable domain: DAGVTQSPTHLIKTRGQQVTLRCSPISGHKSVSWYQQVLGQGPQFIFQYYEKEERGRGNFPDRFSARQFPNYSSELNVNALLLGDSALYLCASSPGWRTGFRDTQYFGPGTRLTVL.

V usage is TRBV7-2 and J usage is TRBJ2-4; D gene uncertain. Trimming took off 4 bases at V and 6 bases at J, with 13 bases between the two ends. The germline gives CDR1 SGHTA, CDR2 FQGNSA. CDR3 length: 14 amino acids. The CDR3, as DNA: TGTGCCAGCAGCTCCGACATAGATGCAAACATTCAGTACTTC. Protein sequence: CASSSDIDANIQYF.

The chain joins TRBV19 to TRBJ1-5, with a weak D call TRBD1 (5 bases). Germline V lookup: CDR1 LNHDA, CDR2 SQIVND (reference sequence). The germline V and J ends were trimmed by 6 bases and 1 base, with 31 bases remaining between them. CDR3 size: 21 residues. This CDR3 is CASSKTEGRGVGVGSNQPQHF. The CDR3 nucleotides read TGTGCCAGTAGCAAAACGGAGGGAAGAGGGGTCGGGGTAGGGAGCAATCAGCCCCAGCATTTT.

V usage is TRBV9 and J usage is TRBJ2-5; 7 nucleotides align to TRBD1. The germline V gene has CDR1 SGDLS and CDR2 YYNGEE. J lost 3 bases, V lost 2 bases, and 4 bases had no gene match. The CDR3 covers 14 residues. In DNA, the CDR3 is TGTGCCAGCAGCGTCGGACAGGAGAAAGAGACCCAGTACTTC. Translated, it gives CASSVGQEKETQYF.

This clone was found once. This sample includes further DNA sequences coding for the same CDR3. V and J are TRBV5-1 and TRBJ2-5; weak D call: TRBD2 (6 bases). Germline CDR1 and CDR2: SGHRS and YFSETQ. Deletions cut 2 bases from V and 3 bases from J, with 8 bases between. The length of the CDR3 is 13 residues. As DNA, the CDR3 is TGCGCCAGCAGCTTTGGGGGGAAAGAGACCCAGTACTTC. It codes for CASSFGGKETQYF. The full variable domain, rest sourced from reference TRBV5-1 and TRBJ2-5, is KAGVTQTPRYLIKTRGQQVTLSCSPISGHRSVSWYQQTPGQGLQFLFEYFSETQRNKGNFPGRFSGRQFSNSRSEMNVSTLELGDSALYLCASSFGGKETQYFGPGTRLLVL.

The chain uses TRBV5-1 and TRBJ1-3; D gene ambiguous. The germline CDR1 and CDR2 sequences are SGHRS and YFSETQ. Trimming pared 7 bases from V and 4 bases from J, leaving 18 bases between. The CDR3 is 15 residues long. The CDR3 DNA sequence: TGCGCCAGCTCACGGAAGCTAGGAGAAGGAAACACCATATATTTT. This sequence encodes CASSRKLGEGNTIYF. The whole variable domain, filled in from reference TRBV5-1 and TRBJ1-3, reads KAGVTQTPRYLIKTRGQQVTLSCSPISGHRSVSWYQQTPGQGLQFLFEYFSETQRNKGNFPGRFSGRQFSNSRSEMNVSTLELGDSALYLCASSRKLGEGNTIYFGEGSWLTVV.

The chain combines TRBV6-4 with TRBJ2-2; maybe TRBD1 (6 bases). The CDR3 spans 14 residues. The ends were cut back, 6 bases at V and 0 bases at J, with 8 bases in the middle. Germline V gene data show CDR1 as MRHNA and CDR2 as SNTAGT. CDR3 DNA sequence: TGTGCCAGCAGAGGACAGACGAACACCGGGGAGCTGTTTTTT. Encoded protein: CASRGQTNTGELFF.

The J gene is TRBJ2-4, the V gene TRBV19, with a possible D match to TRBD1 (5 bases). Germline CDR1 LNHDA, CDR2 SQIVND (reference sequence). The CDR3 contains 12 residues. Trimming removed 5 bases at V and 7 bases at J, with 9 bases between. CDR3 loop: CASSRAGNIQYF. The CDR3 nucleotides read TGTGCCAGTAGTCGGGCAGGGAACATTCAGTACTTC.

This sequence joins TRBV7-2 and TRBJ2-7, with 7 bases matching TRBD2. V trimming: 5 bases; J trimming: 1 base; junction bases outside the gene matches: 11. The CDR3 extends over 16 amino acids. From germline, CDR1 is SGHTA and CDR2 FQGNSA. CDR3 nucleotide sequence: TGTGCCAGCAGCCTTGGGGGGGTTAATCGATCCTACGAGCAGTACTTC. Its protein is CASSLGGVNRSYEQYF.

CDR3 DNA: TGTGCCAGCAGTGAAGCGTCAACCTACAATGAGCAGTTCTTC. The encoded protein is CASSEASTYNEQFF. The rearrangement links TRBV6-1 to TRBJ2-1; D remains ambiguous. This CDR3 is 14 amino acids long. Germline CDR1 is MNHNS and CDR2 is SASEGT. Trimming left V 0 bases short and J 2 bases short, with 5 bases between.

For this clone: This same CDR3 is encoded by further DNA sequences in the sample. V usage is TRBV5-4 and J usage is TRBJ2-3; TRBD2 matches at 9 bases. V shed 1 base, J shed 3 bases, and the junction held 6 bases outside the gene matches. The length of the CDR3 is 16 residues. CDR1 and CDR2 (germline): SGHNT, YYREEE (reference sequence). The CDR3, as DNA: TGTGCCAGCAGCTTGTATTTAGCGGGAGATACAGATACGCAGTATTTT. Protein product: CASSLYLAGDTDTQYF.

The chain is built from TRBV11-2 and TRBJ2-3; D tentatively reads TRBD1 or TRBD2 (5 bases each). The germline V gene has CDR1 SGHAT and CDR2 FQNNGV. The V and J ends lost 5 bases and 5 bases respectively, with 20 bases between them. The CDR3 is made up of 16 amino acids. The CDR3 DNA is TGTGCCAGCAGCCCCGGGGCCTCGTCGTTAATAGATACGCAGTATTTT. Encoded protein: CASSPGASSLIDTQYF.

The chain combines TRBV6-6 with TRBJ2-2; 9 nucleotides agree with TRBD2. The trim removed 2 bases at V and 3 bases at J, leaving 1 base unmatched. Germline CDR1 MNHNY, CDR2 SVGAGI (reference sequence). The CDR3 is 15 amino acids. In nucleotides, the CDR3 is TGTGCCAGCAGTTACGGCGGGGGGGACACCGGGGAGCTGTTTTTT. Amino acid sequence: CASSYGGGDTGELFF.